This is a list of T cell receptor beta chains from one sample in a study of blood T cell repertoires in COVID-19. Sequencing used immunoSEQ multiplex PCR; TCRdb keeps in-frame clones, though not all of them. In the table there are 250,000 or so clones, about 83% of which are singletons. Material: PBMCs or T cells enriched from blood (not recorded which). These receptors all stem from a woman between 45 and 60 years old who had recovered from COVID-19. CDR3s include the opening cysteine and the closing phenylalanine or tryptophan. The order of the fields is J gene, V gene, D gene, clone size, CDR3 DNA, CDR3 protein. A D gene is named only where the DNA matches it firmly. Expanded clones are given a class, and other clones once, few, many or no size at all.

TRBJ1-6 TRBV30 TRBD1 NA TGTGCCTGGAGTGGACAGGGTTTGAGTTCACCCCTCCACTTT CAWSGQGLSSPLHF
TRBJ2-3 TRBV7-8 NA NA TGTGCCAGCAGCTTATTCCGGGCAGATACGCAGTATTTT CASSLFRADTQYF
TRBJ1-6 TRBV5-1 NA many TGCGCCAGCAGCTTGGCACAGGTCGGGAATTCACCCCTCCACTTT CASSLAQVGNSPLHF
TRBJ1-6 TRBV9 NA once TGTGCCAGCAGTGTTGAGGGGGTGGCACCCCTCCACTTT CASSVEGVAPLHF
TRBJ2-5 TRBV3-1/TRBV3-2 NA NA TGTGCCAGCAGCCAAGACCGGGGGGCGACCCAGTACTTC CASSQDRGATQYF
TRBJ1-2 TRBV5-1 NA NA TGCGCCAGCAGCCCGGGGAGACATAACTATGGCTACACCTTC CASSPGRHNYGYTF
TRBJ2-3 TRBV10-3 TRBD1 NA TGTGCCAAGCCGGCCCCGGGACAGCGCACAGATACGCAGTATTTT CAKPAPGQRTDTQYF
TRBJ1-2 TRBV7-2 NA NA TGTGCCAGCAGGGACGGACTGAACTATGGCTACACCTTC CASRDGLNYGYTF
TRBJ2-3 TRBV19 TRBD2 NA TGTGCCAGTAGACCCCAGGCGGGAGGTGGCACAGATACGCAGTATTTT CASRPQAGGGTDTQYF
TRBJ2-1 TRBV9 NA NA TGTGCCAGCAGCGTAGTAACGGGGTCCCACAATGAGCAGTTCTTC CASSVVTGSHNEQFF
TRBJ1-2 TRBV4-1 TRBD1 NA TGCGCCAGCAGCCAAGAAAAGGGGGCACGGTATGGCTACACCTTC CASSQEKGARYGYTF
TRBJ2-1 TRBV7-2 TRBD2 NA TGTGCCAGCAGCCCGCAAGCGGGAGCATCCTACAATGAGCAGTTCTTC CASSPQAGASYNEQFF
TRBJ2-5 TRBV11-3 TRBD1 NA TGTGCCAGCAGCTCAGGAGACAGGGCGGCCCAGTACTTC CASSSGDRAAQYF
TRBJ1-5 TRBV7-8 TRBD1 NA TGTGCCAGCAGCGACGACAGGGGCGCCCTCCGTGATCAGCCCCAGCATTTT CASSDDRGALRDQPQHF
TRBJ2-3 TRBV4-1 TRBD2 NA TGCGCCAGCAGCCCCGAGTTTGTGGCGGGAGTAGATACGCAGTATTTT CASSPEFVAGVDTQYF